This record looks at one T cell receptor beta chain sequence and its context. The CDR3 length is 17 residues. These data originate in a study of OX40 agonist ivuxolimab in advanced cancers. Measured with immunoSEQ multiplex PCR; TCRdb has only the in-frame clones, and not every one. The table lists some 85,000 clones, 91% of them singletons. The chain links TRBV21-1 to TRBJ2-5; the DNA was not used to check the table's D call, TRBD2. TRBV21-1 is assigned pseudogene status. This TCR derives from an adult with an advanced solid tumor such as melanoma, head and neck, liver or kidney cancer. Material: CD4+ or CD8+ T cells sorted from blood, obtained in a trial of the OX40 agonist ivuxolimab. CDR3 residues: CASSKKGREGLQETQYF. DNA for the CDR3: TGTGCCAGCAGCAAAAAAGGGCGGGAGGGCCTCCAGGAGACCCAGTACTTC.